This TCR beta chain was obtained from a study of Ad26.COV2.S vaccination and SARS-CoV-2 variants. Whole-study context: Enrollment placed the donor in the COV1001 Ad26.COV2.S trial arm. By the intramuscular route, Ad26.COV2.S was given once, or twice 56 days apart.

The sample holds a few counts of this clone. Treatment indicated: around 19 received Ad26.COV2.S at low or high dose, single or two shots; a few received placebo; per-sample allocation not given. Vaccine and placebo recipients were sampled on day 63 after the first injection. Built on an Ad26 vector, the vaccine expressed Wuhan-strain SARS-CoV-2 spike. Sequencing was performed with immunoSEQ multiplex PCR; in TCRdb, only in-frame clones are kept and a portion is missing. The table includes around 300,000 clones, 75% to 90% detected once. The sequenced sample was peripheral blood, obtained in a trial of Ad26.COV2.S vaccine versus placebo. This clonotype was obtained from a person aged 18-65 years who received the Ad26.COV2.S COVID-19 vaccine or a placebo.

The chain's CDR3 is CASGGAGGSFETQYF. In DNA, the CDR3 is TGTGCCAGTGGGGGCGCAGGGGGCTCTTTTGAGACCCAGTACTTC. The chain recombines TRBV2 with TRBJ2-5, with 8 bases identical to TRBD1. This CDR3 spans 15 amino acids. J was trimmed by 5 bases and V by 9 bases; bases with no gene match: 14. Per germline, CDR1 SNHLY and CDR2 FYNNEI.